These 6 T cell receptor beta chains came from one sample sequenced in a study of siplizumab effects on memory and regulatory T cells. Some clones are missing from TCRdb's copy, which holds only in-frame ones; the method was immunoSEQ multiplex PCR. The data hold some 100,000 clones, with roughly 93% observed a single time. Sequenced material: CD8+ T cells sorted from blood. These receptors were obtained from a human donor in good health.

The V and J genes are TRBV9 and TRBJ2-3; the D is unclear. The CDR3 covers 13 residues. Germline V lookup: CDR1 SGDLS, CDR2 YYNGEE. The V end lost 3 bases, the J end lost 4 bases, and 9 bases lay between the germline ends. Here the CDR3 DNA reads TGTGCCAGCAGCGCTATCGGGTCAGATACGCAGTATTTT. As protein: CASSAIGSDTQYF.

V and J are TRBV7-9 and TRBJ2-6, with a tentative D call TRBD1 (6 bases). Trimming pared 5 bases from V and 2 bases from J, leaving 10 bases between. Per germline, CDR1 SEHNR and CDR2 FQNEAQ (reference sequence). This CDR3 is built from 15 residues. The CDR3: CASSNRDTGANVLTF. CDR3 in DNA: TGTGCCAGCAGCAACCGGGACACTGGGGCCAACGTCCTGACTTTC.

The chain recombines TRBV5-5 with TRBJ2-7; no firm D call. V was cut by 1 base and J by 3 bases, with 5 bases left in between. Germline V CDR1 and CDR2: SGHKS, YYEKEE (reference sequence). The CDR3 spans 12 residues. CDR3 coding DNA: TGTGCCAGCAGCTTGAACGGCTACGAGCAGTACTTC. Protein: CASSLNGYEQYF.

The chain uses TRBV7-2 and TRBJ2-7; 8 nucleotides line up with TRBD1. This CDR3 region has 13 residues. Germline CDR1 and CDR2: SGHTA and FQGNSA. The trim removed 2 bases at V and 7 bases at J, leaving 4 bases unmatched. The CDR3 region has the DNA TGTGCCAGCAGCTTAACAGGGGGTGATGAGCAGTACTTC. It specifies CASSLTGGDEQYF.

The chain couples TRBV5-4 to TRBJ2-6, with D perhaps matching TRBD1 (6 bases). The V gene's germline CDR1 is SGHNT and CDR2 YYREEE (reference sequence). The CDR3 totals 16 residues. V lost 4 bases, J lost 0 bases, and 11 bases lay in between. The CDR3 region is CASSAGQPSGANVLTF. DNA for the CDR3: TGTGCCAGCAGCGCCGGACAGCCCTCTGGGGCCAACGTCCTGACTTTC.

V is TRBV7-9 and J is TRBJ2-7; 7 positions agree with TRBD1. The CDR3 length is 15 residues. Germline CDR1 is SEHNR and CDR2 is FQNEAQ (reference sequence). The V and J ends lost 5 bases and 0 bases, in that order; junction bases with no gene match: 7. CDR3 in amino acids: CASSKQTGSSYEQYF. CDR3 sequence (DNA): TGTGCCAGCAGCAAACAGACAGGGAGCTCCTACGAGCAGTACTTC.